This T cell receptor beta chain was captured by sequencing in a study of cytomegalovirus exposure and HLA in healthy donors. General study findings and limits: Later analysis placed DRB1 highest and HLA-C lowest in TCR association rates, which differed by HLA locus. When analyzed later, a missense DCLRE1C variant was found to be linked to TCR beta V- and J-gene trimming.

Germline CDR1 MGHDK, CDR2 SYGVNS. The CDR3 totals 16 residues. V shed 2 bases and J shed 2 bases, with 13 bases lying between them. 60 Vbeta and 13 Jbeta primers were used in PCR. Assay used: immunoSEQ multiplex PCR; TCRdb lists only in-frame clones, some missing. The data show roughly 200,000 clones, with around 81% seen just once and around 1.9% held by the top ten. Worth noting for this clone: Its antigen remains unidentified.

The receptor was isolated from a man aged 30 to 39 in good health and CMV-seronegative. The chain has TRBV25-1 and TRBJ1-5; the D is unclear. The sample comprised PBMCs. The CDR3 loop reads CASSENGGLGNQPQHF. DNA of the CDR3: TGTGCCAGCAGTGAAAACGGAGGGCTGGGCAATCAGCCCCAGCATTTT.